The T cell receptor beta chain described here comes from a study of blood T cell repertoires in COVID-19. As for the study in general: Sites in the United States, Italy and Spain provided acute and convalescent COVID-19 samples.

The ends lost 2 bases at V and 4 bases at J; junction bases unmatched: 8. The CDR3 extends over 16 amino acids. Per the germline V gene, CDR1 is LNHNV and CDR2 is YYDKDF (reference sequence). Data came from immunoSEQ multiplex PCR; TCRdb stores just in-frame clones and leaves some out. The data contain some 62,000 clones, around 76% of them seen just once; the ten biggest clones take up approximately 5%. This chain uses TRBV15 with TRBJ2-3; TRBD2 matches 8 bases. Material for sequencing was peripheral blood. The sequence derives from a human donor in a cohort sampled during active COVID-19. The CDR3 nucleotides read TGTGCCACCAGCAGATCCGGGGGGGCGGGCGCAGATACGCAGTATTTT. It yields the protein CATSRSGGAGADTQYF.